This T cell receptor beta chain came from a study of blood T cell repertoires in COVID-19. About the study: T cells, B-cell-depleted T cells, or PBMCs supplied cDNA or gDNA.

Clinical histories supplied by participants themselves formed the basis of cohort assignment. As originally analysed: Researchers report that nucleated cell counts were estimated from reference gene primer amplification. Libraries were prepared by immunoSEQ multiplex PCR; TCRdb keeps only in-frame clonotypes and omits some of them. V and J calls and clone size are given by that table; D and trimming were obtained from the DNA. This repertoire shows about 500,000 clones, approximately 86% found once; its top ten account for 0.65% to 0.9%. V was trimmed by 4 bases and J by 1 base, leaving 13 bases between them. The CDR3 is 16 amino acids. CDR1 SNHLY and CDR2 FYNNEI come from the germline V gene.

This TCR derives from a woman aged 18-35 years who had recovered from COVID-19. The sample taken for sequencing was PBMCs or T cells enriched from blood (not recorded which). The chain is built from TRBV2 and TRBJ2-2; possible D gene TRBD1, 6 bases. The CDR3 sequence: CASSVQGRENTGELFF. The DNA for the CDR3 is TGTGCCAGCAGTGTACAGGGTCGTGAGAACACCGGGGAGCTGTTTTTT.